Sequencing of this T cell receptor (beta chain) was carried out in a study of T-cell memory formation after mild COVID-19 (dated by TCRdb to about 2021). Background on the whole study: TCR sequence clusters from the two donors were largely donor specific. T-cell clones expanding and contracting after mild COVID-19 in a couple of donors were tracked by longitudinal TCRalpha and TCRbeta repertoire sequencing. Two young, previously healthy adult volunteers made up the cohort, one male and one female.

Ficoll-Paque density gradient centrifugation was the method used to isolate PBMCs. What the research found in general, with its limitations: The second-wave clones that peaked on day 37 were not confirmed to be SARS-CoV-2 specific. Some responding clones were detected in pre-infection memory, which suggested that pre-existing cross-reactive memory T cells had joined the SARS-CoV-2 response. The study included only two mild cases, and larger cohorts that include severe cases with pre-infection samples were judged to be necessary. Contracting CD4+ clones appeared mostly in the CM and EM memory subsets, whereas CD8+ clones were enriched in EMRA. Clones contracting from day 15 to 85 had balanced CD4/CD8 phenotypes, while a second wave expanding from day 15 to 37 was biased towards CD4+.

Sequencing relied on an Illumina NovaSeq 6000. Using 5'RACE with constant-segment primers, TCRalpha and TCRbeta cDNA libraries were constructed, with sample barcodes and unique molecular identifiers added in the process. Trizol reagent was used to extract RNA from every sample. Library amplification was performed in two PCR steps, and a second sample barcode and Illumina TruSeq adapters were introduced in the second step. Libraries were sequenced on an Illumina NovaSeq with 2 x 150 bp paired-end reads. The authors' analysis ran thus. Reads were demultiplexed and collapsed into UMI-guided consensus sequences with migec v1.2.7. With mixcr v2.1.11, UMI consensuses were aligned to TRA and TRB V and J templates and assembled into clonotypes. A clonotype was counted as expanded or contracted only when both edgeR and NoisET called the clonotype significant, with the noise models trained on biological replicates. For edgeR calls, a false discovery rate-adjusted p below 0.01 and a log2 fold-change threshold of 1 were applied. PCA with hierarchical clustering of max-normalized trajectories of the 1000 most abundant clonotypes was used as exploratory dynamics analysis. Separately sequenced CD4+ and CD8+ repertoires were used to assign a CD4 or CD8 phenotype to each responding clone. TCRdb passed the public sequencing reads through fastp at Q25 and MiXCR, retaining productive beta sequences. Identical CDR3 proteins give one entry, which carries the most common genes and DNA. The V and J calls, along with clone size, are taken from TCRdb and not from the paper's own processing. The sample table holds roughly 410,000 distinct CDR3 sequences, of which approximately 25% were seen once. The top ten clones comprise 7% to 9.5% of the sample.

Note on this clonotype: Its antigen is still unknown. No qualities accompany the bases; no much larger clone lies one base away.

The germline V gene gives CDR1 as SGHRS and CDR2 as YFSETQ. Including the terminal cysteine and phenylalanine, the CDR3 comprises 15 residues. CDR3 DNA is the only sequence kept; it has 45 bases, read in frame from the first base. V gives up 3 bases and J gives up 8 bases, and the segment between their germline ends measures 18 bases. The rearranged chain carries TRBV5-1 and TRBJ2-4; the best D guess is TRBD1, with 6 bases matching. This TCR was recovered from an adult woman who had mild COVID-19 (a few samples of this study predate the infection). The sample titles of this study are shuffled in the database, so cell type and time point are left out; the donor was told from shared clones. The sequenced sample was PBMCs or a T cell subset sorted from them (not recorded which). The nucleotide sequence is TGCGCCAGCAGCTCTGAGACAGGTCCAAGTGACATTCAGTACTTC. It is translated as CASSSETGPSDIQYF.